The 22 T cell receptor beta chains given below trace back to one sample, sequenced in a study of blood T cells in healthy people across ages. A sample-barcoded 5' primer and a J-beta primer mix were used in a second PCR of about 6 to 12 cycles. TCRdb analysed the 5' RACE reads with MiXCR anew, one entry per CDR3 protein. This table holds about 570,000 distinct CDR3 sequences, approximately 27% found once. The specimen sequenced was blood. The receptors originated from a woman in her 70s in good health.

The chain uses TRBV11-2 and TRBJ2-2, with D unresolved. The CDR3 sequence is 14 residues long. Germline values: CDR1 SGHAT, CDR2 FQNNGV. V lost 9 bases and J 1 base, leaving 12 bases between the germline ends. The CDR3 DNA sequence: TGTGCCAGTGACGCCCGGAGGAACACCGGGGAGCTGTTTTTT. Protein product: CASDARRNTGELFF.

The J gene is TRBJ2-7, the V gene TRBV20-1, with a possible D match to TRBD2 (6 bases). V lost 3 bases, J lost 7 bases, and 13 bases lay in between. Looked up from germline, CDR1 is DFQATT and CDR2 is SNEGSKA (reference sequence). This CDR3 has 12 residues. The CDR3 loop is CSAREGTSEQYF. CDR3 bases: TGCAGTGCTAGGGAGGGGACTTCTGAGCAGTACTTC.

The CDR3 DNA reads as TGTGCCAGTAGTTCTGATGGAGCTAGGAGGTTCAACTATGGCTACACCTTC. Amino acid sequence: CASSSDGARRFNYGYTF. V is TRBV19 and J is TRBJ1-2; D is unresolved. Trimming shortened V by 5 bases and J by 2 bases, and 21 bases separated the two germline ends. This CDR3 contains 17 residues. Germline loops: CDR1 LNHDA, CDR2 SQIVND (reference sequence). The full variable domain, in which reference TRBV19 and TRBJ1-2 provide the parts outside the CDR3, is DGGITQSPKYLFRKEGQNVTLSCEQNLNHDAMYWYRQDPGQGLRLIYYSQIVNDFQKGDIAEGYSVSREKKESFPLTVTSAQKNPTAFYLCASSSDGARRFNYGYTFGSGTRLTVV.

This clonotype has a handful of counts. The rearrangement joins TRBV4-3 to TRBJ2-1; tentative D call: TRBD1 (6 bases). Per the germline V gene, CDR1 is LGHNA and CDR2 is YSLEER. The CDR3 contains 15 residues. Trimming stripped 0 bases from V and 6 bases from J, with 12 bases between. CDR3 sequence reads: CASSQENRESNEQFF. For the CDR3, the DNA is TGCGCCAGCAGCCAAGAGAACAGGGAGAGCAATGAGCAGTTCTTC.

This rearrangement joins TRBV11-1 to TRBJ1-2, with D unclear. CDR3 size: 14 residues. V gave up 5 bases and J gave up 5 bases, with 15 bases separating them. Germline CDR1 is SGHAT and CDR2 is FQDESV (reference sequence). The CDR3 is CASSIRTDGYGYTF. In DNA, the CDR3 is TGTGCCAGCAGCATCCGGACGGACGGATATGGCTACACCTTC.

This clonotype has only a few counts. The chain carries TRBV29-1 and TRBJ2-4; unclear D gene. CDR1 SQVTM and CDR2 ANQGSEA come from the germline V gene. V lost 0 bases to trimming and J lost 6 bases, with 6 bases between them. The CDR3 length is 12 residues. The CDR3 sequence is CSVEDLGNIQYF. In DNA form, the CDR3 reads TGCAGCGTTGAAGATCTTGGAAACATTCAGTACTTC. The whole variable domain, filled in from reference TRBV29-1 and TRBJ2-4, reads SAVISQKPSRDICQRGTSLTIQCQVDSQVTMMFWYRQQPGQSLTLIATANQGSEATYESGFVIDKFPISRPNLTFSTLTVSNMSPEDSSIYLCSVEDLGNIQYFGAGTRLSVL.

This clonotype was seen a few times. The V call is TRBV18, the J call TRBJ2-1; tentatively, D is TRBD1 (6 bases). The DNA end favors TRBJ2-7, so the J call may be wrong. The CDR3 has 15 residues. The germline V gene has CDR1 KGHSH and CDR2 LQKENI. CDR3 sequence reads: CASSPRRDTTYEQYF. CDR3 in DNA: TGTGCCAGCTCACCACGCCGGGACACCACCTACGAGCAGTACTTC.

V usage is TRBV9 and J usage is TRBJ2-5, with D tentatively TRBD1 (7 bases). With 2 bases removed from V and 5 bases from J, the gap between germline ends came to 19 bases. The germline CDR1 and CDR2 sequences are SGDLS and YYNGEE. The CDR3 loop spans 16 amino acids. This CDR3 is CASSVDWRPGGETQYF. DNA of the CDR3: TGTGCCAGCAGCGTGGACTGGCGCCCAGGGGGGGAGACCCAGTACTTC.

In the case of this clonotype: One junction end does not reproduce the germline sequence, and a read error may be involved. V gene TRBV3-1 combines with J gene TRBJ2-2; D call uncertain. The CDR3 runs 14 residues. Germline lookup yields CDR1 LGHDT and CDR2 YNNKEL (reference sequence). Written as DNA, the CDR3 is TGTGCCGGCAGCCCGCGCGGGAACACCGGGGAGCTGTTTTTT. Its translation is CAGSPRGNTGELFF.

The chain combines TRBV6-5 with TRBJ2-7; 7 bases are shared with TRBD2. With 4 bases clipped from V and 1 base from J, the junction kept 10 bases outside the gene matches. This CDR3 region has 16 residues. Germline V gene lookup returns CDR1 MNHEY and CDR2 SVGAGI. The CDR3 region is CASSSHPGRASYEQYF. The CDR3 coding sequence is TGTGCCAGCAGTTCCCATCCGGGGAGGGCATCCTACGAGCAGTACTTC.

This clonotype has more than one count but fewer than ten. The chain combines TRBV6-2 or TRBV6-3 with TRBJ2-2, with TRBD2 identical over 10 bases. Losses at the gene ends were 2 bases for V and 1 base for J; bases not matched to a gene: 1. This CDR3 has 16 residues. Germline V gives CDR1 MNHEY, CDR2 SVGEGT. The CDR3: CASSYRLAGNTGELFF. The CDR3 region has the DNA TGTGCCAGCAGTTACAGACTAGCGGGGAACACCGGGGAGCTGTTTTTT.

This clonotype was seen more than once but under ten times. The rearrangement uses TRBV18 and TRBJ2-6; 7 bases align to TRBD1. CDR1 and CDR2 from the germline V gene are KGHSH and LQKENI. V dropped 6 bases and J dropped 4; count of bases not matched to a gene: 9. This CDR3 is built from 16 residues. In nucleotides, the CDR3 is TGTGCCAGCTCCCGGACAGGCGTAACAGGGGCCAACGTCCTGACTTTC. It encodes CASSRTGVTGANVLTF.

The V gene is TRBV4-1, the J gene TRBJ2-7; 11 positions agree with TRBD2. The ends lost 1 base at V and 4 bases at J; junction bases unmatched: 12. This CDR3 spans 18 amino acids. Germline CDR1 MGHRA, CDR2 YSYEKL. The CDR3 loop is CASSQGLLAGGPGYEQYF. The CDR3 nucleotides read TGCGCCAGCAGCCAAGGCCTCTTAGCGGGGGGGCCGGGATACGAGCAGTACTTC.

This clonotype was detected many times. This chain links TRBV6-2 or TRBV6-3 with TRBJ2-7; 12 bases fit TRBD2. The V gene end was trimmed by 5 bases and the J gene end by 2 bases; junction bases not matched to a gene: 4. The CDR3 runs to 15 residues. Germline-derived CDR1 and CDR2 are MNHEY and SVGEGT. The CDR3 spells CASSPRTSGAYEQYF. In nucleotides, the CDR3 is TGTGCCAGCAGTCCCCGGACTAGCGGGGCCTACGAGCAGTACTTC.

A remark on this clonotype: The junction departs from the called germline gene at one end, perhaps through a read error. J is TRBJ2-7 and V is TRBV5-1; 10 bases line up with TRBD1. CDR1 SGHRS and CDR2 YFSETQ come from the germline V gene. This CDR3 comprises 16 residues. CDR3 sequence reads: CASSYQAGTGVSEQCF. The CDR3 nucleotides are TGCGCCAGCAGCTACCAGGCCGGGACAGGGGTCTCCGAGCAGTGCTTC.

This clonotype has just one count. The rearrangement uses TRBV5-1 and TRBJ1-1, with 8 positions matching TRBD1. The CDR3 loop spans 15 amino acids. After removal of 1 base from V and 6 bases from J, the junction contained 8 bases not matched to a gene. Germline assignment: CDR1 SGHRS and CDR2 YFSETQ. The CDR3 nucleotides read TGCGCCAGCAGCTTGCTGGGACAGGTTTGGTCTGAAGCTTTCTTT. Its protein product is CASSLLGQVWSEAFF.

This clonotype was observed a few times. The rearrangement uses TRBV7-9 and TRBJ2-5; D might be TRBD2 (5 bases). V was trimmed by 3 bases and J by 9 bases, leaving 8 bases between them. This CDR3 comprises 11 residues. CDR1 is SEHNR, CDR2 FQNEAQ, per germline (reference sequence). In DNA, the CDR3 is TGTGCCAGCAGCTTCACGGAGGCCCAGTACTTC. Residues: CASSFTEAQYF.

In its sample, this clonotype was seen a few times. V usage is TRBV12-3 or TRBV12-4 and J usage is TRBJ2-4; a weak D match, TRBD2 (6 bases). V was cut by 6 bases and J by 0 bases, with 15 bases left in between. The CDR3 length is 16 residues. In nucleotides, the CDR3 is TGTGCCAGCAGCCTGCTCGCGGGGTTAGCCAAAAACATTCAGTACTTC. Its protein is CASSLLAGLAKNIQYF.

The gene calls are TRBV4-1 and TRBJ2-7, with D possibly being TRBD2 (6 bases). Trimming stripped 1 base from V and 0 bases from J, with 13 bases between. Per germline, CDR1 MGHRA and CDR2 YSYEKL. This CDR3 contains 16 residues. The CDR3 is CASSQGRAESSYEQYF. The CDR3 region has the DNA TGCGCCAGCAGCCAAGGGAGGGCAGAGAGCTCCTACGAGCAGTACTTC.

This clonotype showed up many times. The chain has TRBV18 and TRBJ1-1; no definite D call. The V end was cut by 3 bases, the J end by 6 bases, with 11 bases between. Germline-derived CDR1 and CDR2 are KGHSH and LQKENI. There are 13 residues in the CDR3. DNA for the CDR3: TGTGCCAGCTCACCCTCGACGGACTCTGAAGCTTTCTTT. It yields the protein CASSPSTDSEAFF.

This clonotype was detected ten times or more. This chain uses TRBV7-2 with TRBJ2-1; a possible D gene is TRBD2 (5 bases). The V end lost 1 base, the J end lost 13 bases, and 14 bases lay between the germline ends. Germline CDR1 is SGHTA and CDR2 is FQGNSA. The CDR3 has 13 amino acids. CDR3 loop: CASSLEFQRFQFF. In nucleotides, the CDR3 is TGTGCCAGCAGCTTAGAATTCCAGCGGTTCCAGTTCTTC.

This clonotype was detected a few times. V gene TRBV7-2 combines with J gene TRBJ1-5; D ambiguous. The ends were cut back, 7 bases at V and 4 bases at J, with 14 bases in the middle. The CDR3 is 14 amino acids. CDR1 and CDR2 from the germline V gene are SGHTA and FQGNSA. The CDR3 sequence is CASKGETTNQPQHF. DNA of the CDR3: TGTGCCAGCAAGGGTGAGACTACTAATCAGCCCCAGCATTTT. The variable domain in full, completed from reference TRBV7-2 and TRBJ1-5, reads GAGVSQSPSNKVTEKGKDVELRCDPISGHTALYWYRQSLGQGLEFLIYFQGNSAPDKSGLPSDRFSAERTGGSVSTLTIQRTQQEDSAVYLCASKGETTNQPQHFGDGTRLSIL.